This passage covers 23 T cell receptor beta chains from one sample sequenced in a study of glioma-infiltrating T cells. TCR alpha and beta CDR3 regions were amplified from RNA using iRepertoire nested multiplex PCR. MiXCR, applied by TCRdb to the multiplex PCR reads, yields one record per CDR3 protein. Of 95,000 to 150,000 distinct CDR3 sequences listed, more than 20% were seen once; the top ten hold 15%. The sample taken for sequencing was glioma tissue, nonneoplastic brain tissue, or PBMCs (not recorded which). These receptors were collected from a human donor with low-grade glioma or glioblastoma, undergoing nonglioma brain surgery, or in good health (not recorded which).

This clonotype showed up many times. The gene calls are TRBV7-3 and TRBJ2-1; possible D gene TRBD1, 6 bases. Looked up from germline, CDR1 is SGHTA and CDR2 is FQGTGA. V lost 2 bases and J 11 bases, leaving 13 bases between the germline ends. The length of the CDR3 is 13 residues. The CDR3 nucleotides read TGTGCCAGCAGCTTACCGGGGACAACCAAGCAGTTCTTC. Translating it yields CASSLPGTTKQFF.

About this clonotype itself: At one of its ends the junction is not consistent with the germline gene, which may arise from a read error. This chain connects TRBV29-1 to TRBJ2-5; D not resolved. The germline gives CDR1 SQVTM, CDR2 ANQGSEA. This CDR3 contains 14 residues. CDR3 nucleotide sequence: TGCATCTGTCAACTAACATTGTACCAAGAGACCCATTCCTTC. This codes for CICQLTLYQETHSF.

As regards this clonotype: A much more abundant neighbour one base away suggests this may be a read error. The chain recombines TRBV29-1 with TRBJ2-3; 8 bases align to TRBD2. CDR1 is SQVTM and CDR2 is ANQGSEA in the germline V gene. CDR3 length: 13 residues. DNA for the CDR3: TGCAGCGGTTGGCGGGAGGAAACAGATACGCAGTGTTTT. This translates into CSGWREETDTQCF.

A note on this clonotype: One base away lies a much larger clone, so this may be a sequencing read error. The CDR3 spells CASSFIRDGGLRDEQYF. Written as DNA, the CDR3 is TGTGCCAGCAGCTTTATACGGGACGGGGGACTCCGGGACGAGCAGTACTTC. V and J are TRBV11-1 and TRBJ2-7; D is perhaps TRBD2 (6 bases). V was trimmed by 3 bases and J by 5 bases, leaving 23 bases between them. Germline-derived CDR1 and CDR2 are SGHAT and FQDESV (reference sequence). The CDR3 consists of 17 residues. The whole variable domain, remainder taken from reference TRBV11-1 and TRBJ2-7, is EAEVAQSPRYKITEKSQAVAFWCDPISGHATLYWYRQILGQGPELLVQFQDESVVDDSQLPKDRFSAERLKGVDSTLKIQPAELGDSAMYLCASSFIRDGGLRDEQYFGPGTRLTVT.

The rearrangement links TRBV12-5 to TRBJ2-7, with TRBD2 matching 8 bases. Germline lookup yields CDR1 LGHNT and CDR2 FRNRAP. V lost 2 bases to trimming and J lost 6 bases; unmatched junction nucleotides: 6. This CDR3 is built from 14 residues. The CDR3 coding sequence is TGTGCTAGTGGTTTGTTGGCGGGAGGAGGCGAGCAGTACTTC. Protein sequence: CASGLLAGGGEQYF.

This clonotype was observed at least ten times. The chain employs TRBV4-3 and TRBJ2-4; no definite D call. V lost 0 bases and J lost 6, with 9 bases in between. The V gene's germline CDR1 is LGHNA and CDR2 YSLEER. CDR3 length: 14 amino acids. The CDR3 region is CASSQEQRPNIQYF. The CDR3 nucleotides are TGCGCCAGCAGCCAAGAGCAGCGACCAAACATTCAGTACTTC.

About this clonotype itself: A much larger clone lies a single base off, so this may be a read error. CDR3: CASSQEESRGWPDTQYF. Written as DNA, the CDR3 is TGTGCCAGCAGCCAAGAAGAATCCAGGGGATGGCCGGATACGCAGTATTTT. The V and J genes are TRBV4-2 and TRBJ2-3; perhaps TRBD1 as D (6 bases). The V gene's germline CDR1 is LGHNA and CDR2 YNFKEQ. CDR3 size: 17 residues. Trimming removed 0 bases at V and 6 bases at J, with 19 bases between.

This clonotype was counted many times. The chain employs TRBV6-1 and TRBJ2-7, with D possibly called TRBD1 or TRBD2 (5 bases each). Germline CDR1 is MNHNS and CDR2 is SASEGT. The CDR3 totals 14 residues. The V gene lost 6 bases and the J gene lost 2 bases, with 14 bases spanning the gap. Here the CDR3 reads CASSLFRGAYEQYF. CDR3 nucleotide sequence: TGTGCCAGCAGCCTCTTTCGAGGGGCCTACGAGCAGTACTTC.

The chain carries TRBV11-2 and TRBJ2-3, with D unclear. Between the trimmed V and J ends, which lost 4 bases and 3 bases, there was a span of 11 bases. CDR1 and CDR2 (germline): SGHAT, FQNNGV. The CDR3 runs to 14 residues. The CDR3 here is CASSSLWNTDTQYF. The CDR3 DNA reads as TGTGCCAGCAGCTCCCTCTGGAATACAGATACGCAGTATTTT.

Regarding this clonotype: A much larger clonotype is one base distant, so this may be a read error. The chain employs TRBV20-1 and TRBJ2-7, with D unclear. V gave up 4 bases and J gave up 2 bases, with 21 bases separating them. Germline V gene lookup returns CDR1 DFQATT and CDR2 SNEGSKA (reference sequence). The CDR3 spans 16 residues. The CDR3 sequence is CSAIDPLRAAAYEQYF. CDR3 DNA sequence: TGCAGTGCTATAGATCCGTTACGGGCCGCAGCCTACGAGCAGTACTTC.

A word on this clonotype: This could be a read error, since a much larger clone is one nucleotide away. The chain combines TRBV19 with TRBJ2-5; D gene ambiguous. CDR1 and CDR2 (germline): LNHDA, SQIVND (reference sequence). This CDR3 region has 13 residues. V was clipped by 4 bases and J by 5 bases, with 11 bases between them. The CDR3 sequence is CASSKDTGETQYF. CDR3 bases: TGTGCCAGTAGTAAAGACACGGGTGAGACCCAGTACTTC.

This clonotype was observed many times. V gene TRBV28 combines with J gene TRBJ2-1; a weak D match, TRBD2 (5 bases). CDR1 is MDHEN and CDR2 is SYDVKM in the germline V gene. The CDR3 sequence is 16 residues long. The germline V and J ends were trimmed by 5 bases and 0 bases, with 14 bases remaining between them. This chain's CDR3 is CASSPPGLISYNEQFF. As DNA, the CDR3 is TGTGCCAGCAGTCCGCCCGGACTGATCTCCTACAATGAGCAGTTCTTC. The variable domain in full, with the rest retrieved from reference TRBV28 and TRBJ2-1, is DVKVTQSSRYLVKRTGEKVFLECVQDMDHENMFWYRQDPGLGLRLIYFSYDVKMKEKGDIPEGYSVSREKKERFSLILESASTNQTSMYLCASSPPGLISYNEQFFGPGTRLTVL.

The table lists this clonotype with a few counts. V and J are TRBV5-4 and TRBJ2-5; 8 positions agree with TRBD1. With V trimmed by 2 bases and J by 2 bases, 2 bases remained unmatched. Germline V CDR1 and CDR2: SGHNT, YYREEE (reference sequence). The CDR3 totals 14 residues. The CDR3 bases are TGTGCCAGCAGCTTCGGACAGGGACAAGAGACCCAGTACTTC. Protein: CASSFGQGQETQYF.

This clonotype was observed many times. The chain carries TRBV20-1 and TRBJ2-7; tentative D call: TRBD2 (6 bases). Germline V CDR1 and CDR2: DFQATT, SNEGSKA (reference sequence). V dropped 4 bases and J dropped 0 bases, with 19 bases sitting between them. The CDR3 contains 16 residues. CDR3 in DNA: TGCAGTGCTATCCAAAGCCGGGACTTCCCCTCCTACGAGCAGTACTTC. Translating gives CSAIQSRDFPSYEQYF.

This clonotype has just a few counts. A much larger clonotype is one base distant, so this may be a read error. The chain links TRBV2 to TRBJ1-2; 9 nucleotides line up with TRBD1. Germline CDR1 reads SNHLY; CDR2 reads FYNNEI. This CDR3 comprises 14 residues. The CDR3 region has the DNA TGTGCCAGCAGCGTAAACAGGGGGCAGGACGGCTACGCCTTC. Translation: CASSVNRGQDGYAF.

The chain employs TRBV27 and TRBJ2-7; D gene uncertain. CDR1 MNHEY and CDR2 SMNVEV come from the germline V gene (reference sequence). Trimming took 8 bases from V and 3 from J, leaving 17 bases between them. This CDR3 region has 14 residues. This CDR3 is CASDQLDKNYEQYF. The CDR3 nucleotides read TGTGCCAGCGACCAATTAGACAAAAACTACGAGCAGTACTTC.

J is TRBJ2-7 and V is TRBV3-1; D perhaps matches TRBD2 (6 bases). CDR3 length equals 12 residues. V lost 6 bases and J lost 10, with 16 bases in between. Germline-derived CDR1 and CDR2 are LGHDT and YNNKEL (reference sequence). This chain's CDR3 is CASSLSSERQYF. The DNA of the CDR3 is TGTGCCAGCAGTTTATCTAGCGAGCGACAGTACTTC.

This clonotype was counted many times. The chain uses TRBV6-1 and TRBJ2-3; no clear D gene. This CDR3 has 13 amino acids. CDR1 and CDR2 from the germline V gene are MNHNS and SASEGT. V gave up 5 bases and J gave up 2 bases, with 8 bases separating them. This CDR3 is CASSSGPTDTQYF. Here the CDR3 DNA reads TGTGCCAGCAGTTCCGGCCCCACAGATACGCAGTATTTT.

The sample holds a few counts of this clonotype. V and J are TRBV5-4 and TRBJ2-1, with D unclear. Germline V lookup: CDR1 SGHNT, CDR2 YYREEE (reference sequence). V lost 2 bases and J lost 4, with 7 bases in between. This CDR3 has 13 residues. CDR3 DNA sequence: TGTGCCAGCAGCTTCTCAACATACAATGAGCAGTTCTTC. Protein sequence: CASSFSTYNEQFF.

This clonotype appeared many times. CDR3 protein: CASSQRAESNQPQHF. The DNA of the CDR3 is TGCGCCAGCAGCCAGAGGGCCGAGAGCAATCAGCCCCAGCATTTT. The chain carries TRBV4-3 and TRBJ1-5, with no clear D. Germline CDR1 is LGHNA and CDR2 is YSLEER. The V end was cut by 3 bases, the J end by 1 base, with 10 bases between. CDR3 length equals 15 residues.

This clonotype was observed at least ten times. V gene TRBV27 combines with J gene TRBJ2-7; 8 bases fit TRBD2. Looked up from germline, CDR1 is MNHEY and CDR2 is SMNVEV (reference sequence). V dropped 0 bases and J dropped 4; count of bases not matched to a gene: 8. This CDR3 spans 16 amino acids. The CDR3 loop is CASSLSWGTRSYEQYF. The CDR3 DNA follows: TGTGCCAGCAGTTTATCATGGGGGACTAGGAGTTACGAGCAGTACTTC.

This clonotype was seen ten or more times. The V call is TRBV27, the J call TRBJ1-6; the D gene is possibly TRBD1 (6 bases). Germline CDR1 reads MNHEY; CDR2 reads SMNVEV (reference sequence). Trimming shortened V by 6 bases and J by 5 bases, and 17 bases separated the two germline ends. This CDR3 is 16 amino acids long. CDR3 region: CASRTGPQGNNSPLHF. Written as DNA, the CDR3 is TGTGCCAGCAGGACCGGCCCGCAGGGGAATAATTCACCCCTCCACTTT.

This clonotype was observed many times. The CDR3 DNA follows: TGTGCCAGCAGGGGGGGACAGGCTAGCACAGATACGCAGTATTTT. Its protein is CASRGGQASTDTQYF. The rearrangement uses TRBV6-1 and TRBJ2-3, with 8 nucleotides matching TRBD1. The CDR3 spans 15 residues. Per germline, CDR1 MNHNS and CDR2 SASEGT. Trimming removed 6 bases from V and 0 bases from J; junction bases left unmatched: 5.